What follows are 8 T cell receptor beta chains derived from one specimen sequenced in a study of T cell responses to AZD1222 COVID-19 vaccine. This table comes from immunoSEQ multiplex PCR, and its TCRdb copy is limited to in-frame clones, with some not included. This repertoire shows 110,000 to 150,000 clones, 80% to 95% found once; its top ten account for more than 3%. This specimen consisted of peripheral blood, obtained 28 days after the second AZD1222 dose. Source of these receptors: an adult who received the AZD1222 COVID-19 vaccine.

The chain recombines TRBV28 with TRBJ1-5; no clear D gene. The CDR3 has 12 residues. With 5 bases removed from V and 5 bases from J, the gap between germline ends came to 7 bases. Germline V gene lookup returns CDR1 MDHEN and CDR2 SYDVKM. The CDR3, as DNA: TGTGCCAGCAGTACGACTGATCAGCCCCAGCATTTT. Amino acids: CASSTTDQPQHF. The variable domain in full, completed from reference TRBV28 and TRBJ1-5, reads DVKVTQSSRYLVKRTGEKVFLECVQDMDHENMFWYRQDPGLGLRLIYFSYDVKMKEKGDIPEGYSVSREKKERFSLILESASTNQTSMYLCASSTTDQPQHFGDGTRLSIL.

The rearrangement uses TRBV10-3 and TRBJ1-5, with D hard to call. This CDR3 spans 13 amino acids. V was clipped by 9 bases and J by 0 bases, with 9 bases between them. The germline gives CDR1 ENHRY, CDR2 SYGVKD. CDR3 residues: CAIHNYSNQPQHF. DNA for the CDR3: TGTGCCATACACAACTATAGCAATCAGCCCCAGCATTTT.

The sample holds one count of this clone. This chain joins TRBV3-1 (or the pseudogene TRBV3-2) and TRBJ1-3; TRBD1 might be the D (6 bases). This CDR3 contains 16 residues. V dropped 1 base and J dropped 1 base, with 11 bases sitting between them. Germline values: CDR1 LGHDT, CDR2 YNNKEL (reference sequence). DNA for the CDR3: TGTGCCAGCAGCCAAGTTCCTAGGGGGTCTGGAAACACCATATATTTT. It encodes CASSQVPRGSGNTIYF.

The V gene is TRBV30, the J gene TRBJ1-1, with D possibly being TRBD1 (5 bases). Between the trimmed V and J ends, which lost 6 bases and 7 bases, there was a span of 12 bases. The CDR3 is made up of 11 amino acids. Germline CDR1 reads GTSNPN; CDR2 reads SVGIG (reference sequence). The CDR3 DNA reads TGTGCCTGCACCTGGGGCTTTGAAGCTTTCTTT. Translation: CACTWGFEAFF. Full variable domain (rest looked up from reference TRBV30 and TRBJ1-1): SQTIHQWPATLVQPVGSPLSLECTVEGTSNPNLYWYRQAAGRGLQLLFYSVGIGQISSEVPQNLSASRPQDRQFILSSKKLLLSDSGFYLCACTWGFEAFFGQGTRLTVV.

The rearrangement uses TRBV6-5 and TRBJ1-4; TRBD1 might be the D (5 bases). Germline V lookup: CDR1 MNHEY, CDR2 SVGAGI. Trimming pared 6 bases from V and 5 bases from J, leaving 16 bases between. The CDR3 extends over 15 amino acids. The CDR3 DNA is TGTGCCAGCAGGGAGCCGGGACGTAGGAATGAAAAACTGTTTTTT. It is translated as CASREPGRRNEKLFF.

The genes are TRBV28 and TRBJ2-7; D uncertain. Germline V CDR1 and CDR2: MDHEN, SYDVKM. The CDR3 is 13 amino acids. Between the trimmed V and J ends, which lost 3 bases and 7 bases, there was a span of 13 bases. The CDR3 protein is CASSFRPFPEQYF. The CDR3 bases are TGTGCCAGCAGTTTTCGGCCTTTCCCTGAGCAGTACTTC.

The V and J genes are TRBV7-3 and TRBJ2-6; D call uncertain. The CDR3 has 16 amino acids. Trimming shortened V by 4 bases and J by 2 bases, and 12 bases separated the two germline ends. From germline, CDR1 is SGHTA and CDR2 FQGTGA. This CDR3 reads CASSSLGEPGANVLTF. The CDR3 nucleotides read TGTGCCAGCAGCTCCCTTGGGGAACCTGGGGCCAACGTCCTGACTTTC.

The sample holds a few counts of this clone. This sequence joins TRBV18 and TRBJ2-5, with 11 bases lining up with TRBD2. Trimming cost V 2 bases and J 5 bases; bases outside gene matches: 7. The CDR3 has 16 amino acids. CDR1 is KGHSH and CDR2 is LQKENI in the germline V gene. CDR3 amino acids: CASSPRLAGGEETQYF. In DNA, the CDR3 is TGTGCCAGCTCACCAAGGCTAGCGGGAGGTGAGGAGACCCAGTACTTC.